This T cell receptor (beta chain) stems from a study of identical twins. General study results and limits: For monozygotic twins, models underestimated out-of-frame TCR alpha sharing. Memory repertoires lacked the insertion deficit that abundant cord blood beta clonotypes showed. Not following the same donors, the study drew its conclusions from cross-sectional statistical analysis.

Carrying unique molecular identifiers, the cDNA also gained a universal primer site through template switching. TCRdb re-called the 5' RACE reads through MiXCR, storing one row per CDR3 protein. This sample has just under 650,000 distinct CDR3 sequences, with 7.1% found just once. This clonotype was counted between two and nine times. As yet, its antigen is unknown. The trim removed 4 bases at V and 9 bases at J, leaving 11 bases unmatched. The germline V gene encodes CDR1 MDHEN and CDR2 SYDVKM. The CDR3 length is 15 residues. This sample also belongs to another study, concerning yellow fever vaccine responses in identical twins.

The receptor was derived from a woman aged 18-29 years in good health. Sequencing was carried out using PBMCs. The chain couples TRBV28 to TRBJ2-1; 8 nucleotides align to TRBD2. The CDR3 sequence is CASSSPGGGAVEQFF. The CDR3 region has the DNA TGTGCCAGCAGTTCCCCGGGAGGGGGGGCGGTTGAGCAGTTCTTC.